This T cell receptor beta chain was profiled in a study of T cell repertoires in cytomegalovirus infection. Overall study context: The public TCR beta signatures pointed to both CMV infection and matching HLA type.

There are many counts of this clonotype. Its antigen is unidentified. One entry per CDR3 protein, called by TCRdb with MiXCR from the reads. The sample yields about 260,000 distinct CDR3 sequences, approximately 15% seen once. Regarding the study as a whole: Ex vivo, HLA-C-restricted CMV-specific TCR beta clonotypes prevailed over the rest of the response. Pooled public TCR beta family frequency picked out CMV carriers with the relevant HLA.

The V and J ends lost 3 bases and 4 bases respectively, with 16 bases between them. The germline V gene has CDR1 MNHEY and CDR2 SMNVEV (reference sequence). The CDR3 totals 17 residues. Sequencing was done on a sample of PBMCs. The TCR was taken from a human donor in good health (CMV status not recorded). Some clones in this sample may be carry-over from other donors' samples. The chain joins TRBV27 to TRBJ2-6, with D possibly called TRBD1 or TRBD2 (5 bases each). CDR3 nucleotides: TGTGCCAGCAGTTTTGGGGGAAGGGGAGCGGGGGCCAACGTCCTGACTTTC. Translating it yields CASSFGGRGAGANVLTF. Supplemented by reference TRBV27 and TRBJ2-6, the full variable domain reads EAQVTQNPRYLITVTGKKLTVTCSQNMNHEYMSWYRQDPGLGLRQIYYSMNVEVTDKGDVPEGYKVSRKEKRNFPLILESPSPNQTSLYFCASSFGGRGAGANVLTFGAGSRLTVL.